This passage covers 29 T cell receptor beta chains from one sample sequenced in a study of blood T cell repertoires in COVID-19. Sequencing used immunoSEQ multiplex PCR; TCRdb keeps in-frame clones, though not all of them. Of more than 200,000 clones in the sample, over 80% were seen once. The source material was PBMCs or T cells enriched from blood (not recorded which). The receptors originated from a woman in her thirties who had been exposed to COVID-19.

This clone was recorded a few times. The chain is built from TRBV5-6 and TRBJ2-7; 14 nucleotides agree with TRBD2. The CDR3 spans 16 residues. From germline, CDR1 is SGHDT and CDR2 YYEEEE. V lost 2 bases, J lost 7 bases, and 8 bases stayed unmatched. The CDR3 sequence: CASSFIGTSGSEEQYF. DNA of the CDR3: TGTGCCAGCAGCTTTATTGGGACTAGCGGGAGTGAAGAGCAGTACTTC.

This clone was found a few times. This chain links TRBV30 with TRBJ1-1, with unresolved D. Germline-derived CDR1 and CDR2 are GTSNPN and SVGIG (reference sequence). CDR3 length: 11 residues. Trimming removed 3 bases from V and 6 bases from J, with 8 bases in between. The CDR3 loop is CAWSGLAEAFF. For the CDR3, the DNA is TGTGCCTGGAGCGGGTTGGCTGAAGCTTTCTTT.

The chain employs TRBV3-1 (or the pseudogene TRBV3-2) and TRBJ2-3; a possible D gene is TRBD1 (7 bases). CDR1 and CDR2 from the germline V gene are LGHDT and YNNKEL (reference sequence). V was trimmed by 2 bases and J by 6 bases, leaving 12 bases between them. This CDR3 has 14 residues. CDR3 sequence reads: CASSQQGGHDTQYF. CDR3 DNA: TGTGCCAGCAGCCAACAGGGGGGTCACGATACGCAGTATTTT.

This clone was observed a few times. V gene TRBV4-2 combines with J gene TRBJ1-3; D possibly corresponds to TRBD1 (5 bases). Germline V gene lookup returns CDR1 LGHNA and CDR2 YNFKEQ. Trimming removed 0 bases from V and 5 bases from J, with 8 bases in between. The CDR3 covers 14 residues. The CDR3 nucleotides are TGTGCCAGCAGCCAAGACAGGGCACGAAACACCATATATTTT. Amino acid sequence: CASSQDRARNTIYF.

There are many counts of this clone. The rearrangement joins TRBV7-3 to TRBJ2-1, with D maybe TRBD2 (6 bases). The V gene's germline CDR1 is SGHTA and CDR2 FQGTGA. This CDR3 is 13 amino acids long. The V gene lost 5 bases and the J gene lost 7 bases, with 12 bases spanning the gap. This CDR3 is CASSLGSGNEQFF. CDR3 in DNA: TGTGCCAGCAGCCTCGGGAGCGGGAATGAGCAGTTCTTC. Supplemented by reference TRBV7-3 and TRBJ2-1, the full variable domain reads GAGVSQTPSNKVTEKGKYVELRCDPISGHTALYWYRQSLGQGPEFLIYFQGTGAADDSGLPNDRFFAVRPEGSVSTLKIQRTERGDSAVYLCASSLGSGNEQFFGPGTRLTVL.

V and J are TRBV5-4 and TRBJ1-4; maybe TRBD1 (6 bases). This CDR3 is 14 amino acids long. The germline V gene has CDR1 SGHNT and CDR2 YYREEE (reference sequence). V was clipped by 0 bases and J by 7 bases, with 10 bases between them. CDR3 in DNA: TGTGCCAGCAGCTTGGTGGGGGCCGGTGAAAAACTGTTTTTT. As protein: CASSLVGAGEKLFF. The variable domain in full, completed from reference TRBV5-4 and TRBJ1-4, reads ETGVTQSPTHLIKTRGQQVTLRCSSQSGHNTVSWYQQALGQGPQFIFQYYREEENGRGNFPPRFSGLQFPNYSSELNVNALELDDSALYLCASSLVGAGEKLFFGSGTQLSVL.

The chain carries TRBV6-5 and TRBJ1-1; D not certain. Trimming took 2 bases from V and 8 from J, leaving 12 bases between them. CDR1 and CDR2 from the germline V gene are MNHEY and SVGAGI. This CDR3 comprises 13 residues. The CDR3 DNA follows: TGTGCCAGCAGTTACAGCGGGCAGTCCGAAGCTTTCTTT. This translates into CASSYSGQSEAFF.

The genes are TRBV5-4 and TRBJ2-2, with 8 bases fitting TRBD2. This CDR3 has 15 amino acids. CDR1 and CDR2 (germline): SGHNT, YYREEE (reference sequence). The J segment lost 4 bases and the V segment lost 0 bases, leaving 2 bases of the junction unmatched. The CDR3 coding sequence is TGTGCCAGCAGCTTGGTTCTAGCGGGCACCGGGGAGCTGTTTTTT. Translating gives CASSLVLAGTGELFF.

This CDR3 reads CASSATDSTNEKLFF. The DNA for the CDR3 is TGTGCCAGCAGCGCGACAGATTCAACTAATGAAAAACTGTTTTTT. The chain combines TRBV7-9 with TRBJ1-4; D might be TRBD1 (5 bases). CDR1 is SEHNR and CDR2 is FQNEAQ in the germline V gene (reference sequence). Trimming took off 5 bases at V and 0 bases at J, with 10 bases between the two ends. CDR3 length: 15 residues.

This clone showed up just once. V usage is TRBV29-1 and J usage is TRBJ2-2; D perhaps matches TRBD1 (5 bases). The V and J ends lost 5 bases and 2 bases respectively, with 12 bases between them. This CDR3 comprises 14 residues. The germline V gene encodes CDR1 SQVTM and CDR2 ANQGSEA. The chain's CDR3 is CSVRARVNTGELFF. CDR3 DNA: TGCAGCGTTAGAGCCAGGGTAAACACCGGGGAGCTGTTTTTT.

This clone was seen a few times. This chain joins TRBV5-1 and TRBJ1-1; tentatively, D is TRBD1 (6 bases). Between the trimmed V and J ends, which lost 1 base and 4 bases, there was a span of 14 bases. The V gene's germline CDR1 is SGHRS and CDR2 YFSETQ. This CDR3 has 15 residues. The CDR3 region is CASSLYEQGITEAFF. CDR3 nucleotides: TGCGCCAGCAGCTTGTACGAACAGGGTATCACTGAAGCTTTCTTT. The whole variable domain, remainder taken from reference TRBV5-1 and TRBJ1-1, is KAGVTQTPRYLIKTRGQQVTLSCSPISGHRSVSWYQQTPGQGLQFLFEYFSETQRNKGNFPGRFSGRQFSNSRSEMNVSTLELGDSALYLCASSLYEQGITEAFFGQGTRLTVV.

The chain links TRBV5-1 to TRBJ2-1; unclear D gene. This CDR3 region has 15 residues. Looked up from germline, CDR1 is SGHRS and CDR2 is YFSETQ. Trimming stripped 0 bases from V and 4 bases from J, with 11 bases between. The CDR3 DNA follows: TGCGCCAGCAGCTTGGGCAGCGACCCTTACAATGAGCAGTTCTTC. Its protein product is CASSLGSDPYNEQFF.

This clone was seen more than once but under ten times. V gene TRBV19 combines with J gene TRBJ1-2, with TRBD1 matching over 8 bases. V gave up 10 bases and J gave up 8 bases; unmatched junction bases: 18. The CDR3 is 15 residues long. Germline CDR1 and CDR2: LNHDA and SQIVND (reference sequence). CDR3 loop: CATTRRAGGIGGYTF. The CDR3 DNA is TGTGCCACCACCCGCCGGGCAGGGGGCATTGGGGGCTACACCTTC.

In DNA form, the CDR3 reads TGTGCCAGCAGTTTACTTAGCGGGCTAAAACCCTACGGGGAGCAGTACTTC. Translating it yields CASSLLSGLKPYGEQYF. The V call is TRBV27, the J call TRBJ2-7; TRBD2 aligns across 7 bases. With 2 bases clipped from V and 7 bases from J, the junction kept 17 bases outside the gene matches. The germline V gene has CDR1 MNHEY and CDR2 SMNVEV (reference sequence). The CDR3 runs 17 residues.

The gene calls are TRBV11-2 and TRBJ2-7, with 9 bases matching TRBD1. V trimming: 5 bases; J trimming: 6 bases; junction bases outside the gene matches: 5. CDR3 size: 13 residues. Germline CDR1 SGHAT, CDR2 FQNNGV. In DNA, the CDR3 is TGTGCCAGCAGCCGGGACAGGGATTTCGAGCAGTACTTC. Encoded protein: CASSRDRDFEQYF.

This sequence joins TRBV6-5 and TRBJ1-2, with no clear D. The germline V gene encodes CDR1 MNHEY and CDR2 SVGAGI. This CDR3 has 15 amino acids. Trimming stripped 2 bases from V and 7 bases from J, with 17 bases between. CDR3 DNA: TGTGCCAGCAGTTACGGCAGGATCCCTTTTTCTGGCTACACCTTC. Protein product: CASSYGRIPFSGYTF.

V and J are TRBV3-1 (or the pseudogene TRBV3-2) and TRBJ2-2; tentative D call: TRBD1 (5 bases). The germline gives CDR1 LGHDT, CDR2 YNNKEL (reference sequence). There are 16 residues in the CDR3. The V end lost 1 base, the J end lost 1 base, and 10 bases lay between the germline ends. CDR3 sequence reads: CASSQVLGQNTGELFF. CDR3 sequence (DNA): TGTGCCAGCAGCCAAGTGCTAGGACAGAACACCGGGGAGCTGTTTTTT.

V and J are TRBV24-1 and TRBJ2-1; D is undetermined. There are 13 residues in the CDR3. V was cut by 3 bases and J by 9 bases, with 11 bases left in between. Germline loops: CDR1 KGHDR, CDR2 SFDVKD. The CDR3 sequence: CATSDRLEGEQFF. The CDR3 nucleotides are TGTGCCACCAGTGATCGACTGGAAGGTGAGCAGTTCTTC.

V gene TRBV7-6 combines with J gene TRBJ2-5, with a tentative D call TRBD1 (5 bases). V dropped 1 base and J dropped 3 bases, with 12 bases sitting between them. The germline V gene encodes CDR1 SGHVS and CDR2 FNYEAQ. The CDR3 runs to 15 residues. CDR3 nucleotide sequence: TGTGCCAGCAGCTTAGTGGGCAGGGTCGAAGAGACCCAGTACTTC. Encoded protein: CASSLVGRVEETQYF.

The V call is TRBV2, the J call TRBJ2-5, with D perhaps matching TRBD2 (6 bases). V dropped 3 bases and J dropped 1 base, with 12 bases sitting between them. The CDR3 has 15 amino acids. CDR1 and CDR2 from the germline V gene are SNHLY and FYNNEI. CDR3 DNA: TGTGCCAGCAGTGACTGGGGAGGTGCCCAAGAGACCCAGTACTTC. As protein: CASSDWGGAQETQYF.

The V and J genes are TRBV2 and TRBJ2-3, with 9 bases matching TRBD2. V lost 2 bases and J lost 4; bases outside the gene matches: 7. From germline, CDR1 is SNHLY and CDR2 FYNNEI. This CDR3 is built from 16 residues. The CDR3 DNA is TGTGCCAGCAGTGAATTCGCTAGCGGGATAGCAGATACGCAGTATTTT. Its translation: CASSEFASGIADTQYF.

The V and J genes are TRBV19 and TRBJ2-2, with TRBD2 matching over 10 bases. The junction had 14 bases not matched to a gene; V was cut back by 4 bases and J by 0 bases. Germline V gives CDR1 LNHDA, CDR2 SQIVND (reference sequence). The CDR3 is 20 residues long. In DNA, the CDR3 is TGTGCCAGTAGTAAATCTGCCCTAGCGGGAGTGTTCGCGAACACCGGGGAGCTGTTTTTT. This sequence encodes CASSKSALAGVFANTGELFF.

V and J are TRBV28 and TRBJ2-7; 9 bases map to TRBD2. Trimming took 8 bases from V and 2 from J; bases not matched to a gene: 10. The V gene's germline CDR1 is MDHEN and CDR2 SYDVKM. The CDR3 has 15 amino acids. The CDR3 here is CASLPRLAGTYEQYF. CDR3 nucleotide sequence: TGTGCCAGCCTCCCCCGCCTAGCGGGGACCTACGAGCAGTACTTC.

The CDR3 region is CSVGSGGYSGTDTQYF. The CDR3 DNA follows: TGCAGCGTTGGAAGCGGGGGGTACTCTGGGACAGATACGCAGTATTTT. The chain links TRBV29-1 to TRBJ2-3, with 9 bases lining up with TRBD2. Germline values: CDR1 SQVTM, CDR2 ANQGSEA. The CDR3 consists of 16 residues. V lost 4 bases, J lost 3 bases, and 11 bases stayed unmatched.

This clone appeared a single time. This sequence joins TRBV18 and TRBJ2-1, with TRBD2 matching 12 bases. The V gene end was trimmed by 3 bases and the J gene end by 2 bases; junction bases not matched to a gene: 5. Germline V gives CDR1 KGHSH, CDR2 LQKENI. CDR3 length equals 17 residues. In DNA form, the CDR3 reads TGTGCCAGCTCACCTTTGACTAGCGGGAGTCCCTACAATGAGCAGTTCTTC. Its translation is CASSPLTSGSPYNEQFF.

The V and J genes are TRBV5-1 and TRBJ2-1; perhaps TRBD1 as D (6 bases). The ends were cut back, 4 bases at V and 0 bases at J, with 17 bases in the middle. Germline V CDR1 and CDR2: SGHRS, YFSETQ. The CDR3 consists of 17 residues. CDR3 sequence: CASSGWGHSASYNEQFF. The DNA of the CDR3 is TGCGCCAGCAGCGGGTGGGGACACTCAGCCTCCTACAATGAGCAGTTCTTC.

The genes are TRBV28 and TRBJ2-1; 9 bases match TRBD2. Germline V lookup: CDR1 MDHEN, CDR2 SYDVKM. Losses at the gene ends were 3 bases for V and 7 bases for J; bases not matched to a gene: 16. CDR3 length equals 18 residues. In nucleotides, the CDR3 is TGTGCCAGCAGTTTGACTTGGAGATTAGCGGGAGTTAAGAATGAGCAGTTCTTC. This encodes CASSLTWRLAGVKNEQFF.

The chain employs TRBV6-5 and TRBJ2-3; D possibly corresponds to TRBD2 (6 bases). CDR3 size: 14 residues. The ends were cut back, 5 bases at V and 4 bases at J, with 13 bases in the middle. Per the germline V gene, CDR1 is MNHEY and CDR2 is SVGAGI. CDR3 amino acids: CASSLGGEADTQYF. Written as DNA, the CDR3 is TGTGCCAGCAGTCTGGGGGGAGAGGCAGATACGCAGTATTTT.

The chain links TRBV6-1 to TRBJ1-2; D perhaps matches TRBD1 (5 bases). V was pared by 1 base and J by 5 bases, with 11 bases between. Germline CDR1 reads MNHNS; CDR2 reads SASEGT. The CDR3 is 14 residues long. CDR3 DNA sequence: TGTGCCAGCAGTGAAGTGGGGCCCAAATATGGCTACACCTTC. Protein: CASSEVGPKYGYTF.